This T cell receptor (beta chain) derives from a study of blood T cell repertoires in COVID-19. At the level of the study: The United States, Italy and Spain were the sources of the acute and convalescent COVID-19 samples.

Original processing methods: Reference gene primer amplification gave estimated nucleated cell counts. Using immunoSEQ multiplex PCR, the repertoire was profiled, and TCRdb retains in-frame clones only, with some absent. V, J and clone size derive from that table, while D and trimming were established from the DNA sequence. The sample records fewer than 25,000 clones, around 87% being singletons. Germline trimming cut 0 bases from V and 10 bases from J; bases unmatched to any gene: 11. This CDR3 comprises 16 residues. CDR1 is SGHNT and CDR2 is YYREEE in the germline V gene (reference sequence). The source of this sequence is a human donor with active COVID-19. The donor label of this sample is uncertain. Source material: peripheral blood. V gene TRBV5-4 combines with J gene TRBJ2-2; 8 nucleotides agree with TRBD2. Here the CDR3 reads CASSLEATSGRTELFF. The CDR3 DNA reads TGTGCCAGCAGCTTGGAGGCCACTAGCGGACGCACGGAGCTGTTTTTT.